The source of this T cell receptor beta chain is a study of blood T cell repertoires in COVID-19 (dated by TCRdb to 2018 to 2020). With respect to the entire study: Samples from collaborators originated in the United States, Italy and Spain and spanned both the acute and convalescent phases of COVID-19. Samples were obtained from the ongoing ImmuneRACE study (first 160 participants) and from 1,254 subjects provided by 6 global collaborators. A freely available public database, intended as a resource for researchers studying the immune response to SARS-CoV-2, is where the repertoires were released. Deeply sampled blood TCRbeta repertoires from subjects exposed to, actively infected with, or recovered from COVID-19 were included in the dataset. Sample metadata almost always included a de-identified subject ID, COVID-19 status, age in years and sex. The material from the prospective study consisted of cDNA or gDNA derived from T cells, B-cell-depleted T cells, or PBMCs. Where available, HLA class I and class II types were obtained from metadata supplied by the sample provider rather than from assay-based typing. General findings and caveats noted by the study authors: The amount of clinical and demographic metadata varied by source and participant and was provided uncurated.

TCRbeta CDR3 regions were amplified from genomic DNA by means of the immunoSEQ Assay, a bias-controlled multiplex PCR. In the paper's pipeline: The number of nucleated cells in each sample was estimated from the amplification of reference gene primers within the assay. To quantify the absolute abundance of each unique TCRbeta CDR3 rearrangement, sequence reads were collapsed and filtered. Productive Simpson clonality was computed per sample as the square root of Simpson's diversity index over productive rearrangements. TCRdb provides this immuneACCESS table in a form limited to in-frame rearrangements. Some clones are lacking; in checked studies, under half of them reflect an unresolved V gene, and why the rest are absent is not known. For V, J and clone size, that table is used; D and trimming come from the DNA. This sample holds approximately 360,000 clones; around 90% were observed only once. The ten largest clones represent about 6.8% of the sample.

There are 13 amino acids in the CDR3, from cysteine to phenylalanine inclusive. The entry retains the CDR3 DNA only, 39 bases that are in frame from base 1. CDR1 and CDR2 are drawn from the germline V gene: KGHDR, SFDVKD. V is trimmed back by 8 bases and J by 6 bases, and the junction contains 4 bases that no gene match accounts for. Comment on this clone: It has no known antigen specificity. There are no base qualities to consult, and no much larger clone falls within one base.

Whole blood was collected in K2EDTA tubes by collaborating institutions according to the institutions' own protocols. For TCRbeta analysis, collaborators shipped samples in one of three forms: frozen whole blood, isolated PBMCs, or DNA extracted from either of those sample types. The sequence came from a man aged 18 to 29 with active or convalescent COVID-19. The sequencing input was peripheral blood. Rearrangement joined TRBV24-1 to TRBJ2-2; 8 nucleotides in the junction match TRBD1. For the CDR3, the sequence is CATKDRVSGELFF. The DNA sequence follows: TGTGCCACCAAGGACAGGGTTTCCGGGGAGCTGTTTTTT.